Presented here are 22 T cell receptor beta chains from one specimen sequenced in a study of cytomegalovirus exposure and HLA in healthy donors. The primer mix had 60 Vbeta and 13 Jbeta primers. The table came from immunoSEQ multiplex PCR; TCRdb's copy has only in-frame clones and leaves some out. This sample has 90,000 to 120,000 clones, with about 80% found just once. The sample comprised PBMCs. The receptors stem from a female donor in good health and CMV-seropositive.

This rearrangement joins TRBV27 to TRBJ2-7; 8 bases align to TRBD1. Germline lookup yields CDR1 MNHEY and CDR2 SMNVEV (reference sequence). Trimming cost V 5 bases and J 2 bases; bases outside gene matches: 5. The CDR3 is 14 amino acids. The CDR3 protein is CASSRQQGAYEQYF. The DNA for the CDR3 is TGTGCCAGCAGTCGCCAACAGGGGGCCTACGAGCAGTACTTC.

The chain couples TRBV5-4 to TRBJ1-1; 9 bases fit TRBD1. The germline gives CDR1 SGHNT, CDR2 YYREEE (reference sequence). V was pared by 4 bases and J by 3 bases, with 4 bases of the junction left unmatched. CDR3 size: 14 residues. The CDR3 protein is CASSTGQGDTEAFF. CDR3 coding DNA: TGTGCCAGCAGCACGGGACAGGGAGACACTGAAGCTTTCTTT.

The chain carries TRBV19 and TRBJ1-2; D gene uncertain. V dropped 9 bases and J dropped 3 bases, with 8 bases sitting between them. CDR3 size: 11 residues. Germline V gene data show CDR1 as LNHDA and CDR2 as SQIVND (reference sequence). The CDR3 is CASQRDYGYTF. For the CDR3, the DNA is TGTGCCAGCCAGAGGGACTATGGCTACACCTTC.

The CDR3 sequence is CATSRDSGTNNEQFF. Written as DNA, the CDR3 is TGTGCCACCAGCAGAGATTCCGGGACAAACAATGAGCAGTTCTTC. The rearrangement uses TRBV15 and TRBJ2-1, with a weak D call TRBD1 (6 bases). V was cut by 0 bases and J by 5 bases, with 11 bases left in between. Germline CDR1 and CDR2: LNHNV and YYDKDF (reference sequence). The CDR3 length is 15 residues.

This clone was detected only once. This sequence joins TRBV19 and TRBJ1-2; possible D gene TRBD1, 5 bases. The V and J ends lost 2 bases and 8 bases respectively, with 15 bases between them. CDR1 LNHDA and CDR2 SQIVND come from the germline V gene (reference sequence). There are 14 residues in the CDR3. The CDR3: CASSITRTQGGYTF. The CDR3 region has the DNA TGTGCCAGTAGTATAACACGGACCCAGGGCGGCTACACCTTC.

This chain connects TRBV19 to TRBJ2-7; 10 nucleotides agree with TRBD1. The CDR3 extends over 15 amino acids. Germline CDR1 is LNHDA and CDR2 is SQIVND (reference sequence). V dropped 5 bases and J dropped 3; count of bases not matched to a gene: 7. For the CDR3, the DNA is TGTGCCAGTAGTCCCGACGGACAGGGGGGCTACGAGCAGTACTTC. It translates to CASSPDGQGGYEQYF.

The genes are TRBV5-1 and TRBJ2-3, with TRBD2 identical over 8 bases. Germline CDR1 reads SGHRS; CDR2 reads YFSETQ. The length of the CDR3 is 16 residues. V lost 0 bases to trimming and J lost 4 bases; unmatched junction nucleotides: 7. CDR3 bases: TGCGCCAGCAGCTTGGCCGTCGGGGGGGCGTCAGATACGCAGTATTTT. Its translation: CASSLAVGGASDTQYF.

This clone was counted a single time. The rearrangement uses TRBV12-5 and TRBJ2-4; D may be TRBD1 (5 bases). The CDR3 runs 15 residues. Between the trimmed V and J ends, which lost 5 bases and 0 bases, there was a span of 11 bases. Germline CDR1 is LGHNT and CDR2 is FRNRAP. The CDR3 nucleotides read TGTGCTAGTGGTCCGACAGTGCTAGCCAAAAACATTCAGTACTTC. Its protein is CASGPTVLAKNIQYF. The full variable domain, rest sourced from reference TRBV12-5 and TRBJ2-4, is DARVTQTPRHKVTEMGQEVTMRCQPILGHNTVFWYRQTMMQGLELLAYFRNRAPLDDSGMPKDRFSAEMPDATLATLKIQPSEPRDSAVYFCASGPTVLAKNIQYFGAGTRLSVL.

The chain joins TRBV19 to TRBJ1-2; TRBD1 aligns across 9 bases. V trimming: 4 bases; J trimming: 7 bases; junction bases outside the gene matches: 4. CDR1 and CDR2 (germline): LNHDA, SQIVND (reference sequence). The CDR3 loop spans 13 amino acids. This chain's CDR3 is CASSTRDRAGYTF. The CDR3 bases are TGTGCCAGTAGTACCCGGGACAGGGCTGGCTACACCTTC.

This clone was seen a few times. The V gene is TRBV6-5, the J gene TRBJ1-2, with a tentative D call TRBD1 (6 bases). Trimming cost V 5 bases and J 8 bases, with 18 bases left between them. The CDR3 loop spans 14 amino acids. Germline CDR1 MNHEY, CDR2 SVGAGI. CDR3 sequence: CASSEVQGSGGYTF. As DNA, the CDR3 is TGTGCCAGCAGTGAAGTTCAGGGGTCGGGGGGCTACACCTTC.

The chain joins TRBV5-5 to TRBJ1-4; D gene ambiguous. V dropped 1 base and J dropped 0 bases, with 4 bases sitting between them. CDR3 length equals 14 residues. In germline, CDR1 is SGHKS, CDR2 YYEKEE (reference sequence). DNA of the CDR3: TGTGCCAGCAGCTTGACAGCAACTAATGAAAAACTGTTTTTT. It is translated as CASSLTATNEKLFF.

This rearrangement joins TRBV4-3 to TRBJ2-3, with TRBD1 identical over 9 bases. CDR1 LGHNA and CDR2 YSLEER come from the germline V gene. Trimming took 4 bases from V and 0 from J; bases not matched to a gene: 2. The length of the CDR3 is 15 residues. The CDR3 reads CASSPGTGSTDTQYF. For the CDR3, the DNA is TGCGCCAGCAGCCCTGGGACAGGGAGCACAGATACGCAGTATTTT.

V is TRBV15 and J is TRBJ2-1; TRBD2 aligns across 9 bases. The CDR3 covers 16 residues. Trimming removed 4 bases from V and 7 bases from J; junction bases left unmatched: 11. Germline V lookup: CDR1 LNHNV, CDR2 YYDKDF (reference sequence). The CDR3 here is CATSTMGGRARNEQFF. As DNA, the CDR3 is TGTGCCACCAGCACCATGGGCGGGAGGGCCAGGAATGAGCAGTTCTTC.

In this sample, this clone turned up a few times. CDR3 DNA: TGTGCCAGCAGCTTAGACCCAACTGGTTCCTACAATGAGCAGTTCTTC. It encodes CASSLDPTGSYNEQFF. V and J are TRBV11-3 and TRBJ2-1; no clear D. V lost 0 bases to trimming and J lost 1 base, with 10 bases between them. There are 16 residues in the CDR3. Germline values: CDR1 SGHNT, CDR2 YENEEA.

The chain couples TRBV5-1 to TRBJ1-6, with no clear D. CDR3 length: 14 amino acids. CDR1 and CDR2 from the germline V gene are SGHRS and YFSETQ. The V gene lost 0 bases and the J gene lost 14 bases, with 15 bases spanning the gap. CDR3 protein: CASSLAGISGTLHF. The CDR3 DNA reads TGCGCCAGCAGCTTGGCTGGGATTAGCGGGACCCTCCACTTT.

The chain joins TRBV5-1 to TRBJ2-7; TRBD1 aligns across 9 bases. This CDR3 has 15 residues. The J segment lost 2 bases and the V segment lost 4 bases, leaving 7 bases of the junction unmatched. The V gene's germline CDR1 is SGHRS and CDR2 YFSETQ. The DNA for the CDR3 is TGCGCCAGCAGCGGGACAGGGCTCGGTCCCTACGAGCAGTACTTC. Translating gives CASSGTGLGPYEQYF.

The chain has TRBV2 and TRBJ1-3; D is ambiguous. The CDR3 has 15 amino acids. Germline-derived CDR1 and CDR2 are SNHLY and FYNNEI. V lost 4 bases to trimming and J lost 0 bases, with 10 bases between them. CDR3: CASSADGVSGNTIYF. The CDR3 nucleotides read TGTGCCAGCAGTGCCGACGGAGTCTCTGGAAACACCATATATTTT. Drawing the rest from reference TRBV2 and TRBJ1-3, the complete variable domain is EPEVTQTPSHQVTQMGQEVILRCVPISNHLYFYWYRQILGQKVEFLVSFYNNEISEKSEIFDDQFSVERPDGSNFTLKIRSTKLEDSAMYFCASSADGVSGNTIYFGEGSWLTVV.

The chain combines TRBV10-3 with TRBJ1-5; D not resolved. V was cut by 6 bases and J by 7 bases, with 13 bases left in between. CDR3 size: 13 residues. CDR1 ENHRY and CDR2 SYGVKD come from the germline V gene. The CDR3 region is CAISREGQQPQHF. The CDR3 nucleotides are TGTGCCATCAGCCGAGAGGGCCAGCAGCCCCAGCATTTT.

The rearrangement links TRBV5-1 to TRBJ2-5; 12 bases align to TRBD2. The germline CDR1 and CDR2 sequences are SGHRS and YFSETQ. The CDR3 is 15 residues long. The V and J ends lost 4 bases and 5 bases, in that order; junction bases with no gene match: 6. The CDR3: CASSLTSGSAETQYF. CDR3 DNA sequence: TGCGCCAGCAGCCTGACTAGCGGGAGTGCTGAGACCCAGTACTTC.

V usage is TRBV5-1 and J usage is TRBJ2-5; D perhaps matches TRBD1 (6 bases). The CDR3 runs to 15 residues. The germline V and J ends were trimmed by 5 bases and 5 bases, with 19 bases remaining between them. Per germline, CDR1 SGHRS and CDR2 YFSETQ. CDR3 bases: TGCGCCAGCAGATTGAGGGGGTCCCTCGGGGAGACCCAGTACTTC. It is translated as CASRLRGSLGETQYF.

This clone is a singleton in its sample. A read error may produce the germline difference seen at one junction end. The CDR3 DNA reads TGTGCTAGCAGCTTAGCGCGGGGTGCTAGCACAGATACGCAGTATTTT. Protein product: CASSLARGASTDTQYF. The V and J genes are TRBV7-7 and TRBJ2-3, with TRBD2 as a possible D gene (6 bases). The germline V gene has CDR1 SSHAT and CDR2 FNYEAQ (reference sequence). The CDR3 loop spans 16 amino acids.

This clone showed up just once. This chain connects TRBV10-3 to TRBJ1-4, with D unclear. Trimming took 1 base from V and 0 from J, leaving 9 bases between them. The germline gives CDR1 ENHRY, CDR2 SYGVKD. The CDR3 spans 16 residues. The CDR3 DNA reads as TGTGCCATCAGTGAGTTCAGACTAGCAACTAATGAAAAACTGTTTTTT. This translates into CAISEFRLATNEKLFF.